This T cell receptor beta chain was identified during a study of T cells after yellow fever vaccination. CDR1 SGHTA and CDR2 FQGNSA come from the germline V gene. The CDR3 covers 12 residues. V was trimmed by 11 bases and J by 0 bases, leaving 10 bases between them. Findings of the study overall: Bulk-population clonotypes that are abundant could appear as contaminants in FACS-sorted repertoires.

This clonotype was observed a handful of times. Its target is unknown. TCRdb reanalysed the 5' RACE reads using MiXCR and keeps one entry per CDR3 protein. This sample has around 120,000 distinct CDR3 sequences; roughly 15% occur once, and the top ten carry 35% to 45%. This clonotype originated in a man in his late teens or twenties who received the YFV17D yellow fever vaccine. The sample in question was CD8+ T cells sorted from PBMCs, obtained 5 days after the yellow fever booster vaccination. The chain carries TRBV7-2 and TRBJ1-2; tentative D call: TRBD1 (5 bases). The CDR3 DNA reads as TGTGCCGTCCAGGGAGCTAACTATGGCTACACCTTC. Its protein product is CAVQGANYGYTF.